This T cell receptor beta chain was obtained from a study of blood T cell repertoires in COVID-19. Study as a whole: Nucleic acid was either cDNA or gDNA, and it came from T cells, B-cell-depleted T cells, or PBMCs.

The germline V gene encodes CDR1 MDHEN and CDR2 SYDVKM. The V and J ends lost 10 bases and 1 base respectively, with 11 bases between them. There are 13 residues in the CDR3. Here immunoSEQ multiplex PCR was the method, and the copy in TCRdb shows in-frame clones only, minus some. This repertoire shows 250,000 to 300,000 clones, about nine tenths found once; its top ten account for roughly 12%. This clonotype was sampled from a woman in her twenties or thirties with COVID-19, enrolled during active disease. V usage is TRBV28 and J usage is TRBJ1-3; a possible D gene is TRBD1 (5 bases). The sequencing input was peripheral blood. This CDR3 is CAIMGGSGNTIYF. The CDR3 DNA reads as TGTGCCATTATGGGGGGTTCTGGAAACACCATATATTTT.